The 8 T cell receptor beta chains listed next were all sequenced from one sample in a study of cytomegalovirus exposure and HLA in healthy donors. Method: immunoSEQ multiplex PCR; TCRdb's copy keeps in-frame clones and lacks some. Of 150,000 to 200,000 clones in the sample, 86% were seen once. The sequenced material came from PBMCs. These receptor sequences come from a woman aged 25 to 39 in good health and CMV-seronegative.

In its sample, this clone was seen once. The chain combines TRBV5-1 with TRBJ1-1, with 9 bases identical to TRBD1. The CDR3 is made up of 17 amino acids. V shed 4 bases and J 1 base; nucleotides not matched to a gene: 11. CDR1 and CDR2 (germline): SGHRS, YFSETQ. CDR3 sequence (DNA): TGCGCCAGCAGCGCACAGCCGGGACAGGGACAGAACACTGAAGCTTTCTTT. It translates to CASSAQPGQGQNTEAFF.

The chain combines TRBV27 with TRBJ2-5; tentative D call: TRBD1 (5 bases). This CDR3 region has 15 residues. CDR1 is MNHEY, CDR2 SMNVEV, per germline (reference sequence). V was cut by 3 bases and J by 5 bases, with 16 bases left in between. CDR3 amino acids: CASSLLVGAEETQYF. The CDR3 nucleotides read TGTGCCAGCAGTTTGTTGGTAGGGGCCGAGGAGACCCAGTACTTC.

The V call is TRBV7-8, the J call TRBJ1-1; perhaps TRBD1 as D (5 bases). Germline CDR1 reads SGHVS; CDR2 reads FQNEAQ. This CDR3 comprises 12 residues. Trimming left V 5 bases short and J 10 bases short, with 14 bases between. The CDR3 sequence is CASSPGVGRAFF. For the CDR3, the DNA is TGTGCCAGCAGCCCCGGGGTGGGACGAGCTTTCTTT.

V and J are TRBV5-6 and TRBJ2-3; D could derive from TRBD1 or TRBD2 (5 bases each). CDR3 length: 15 amino acids. The V end was cut by 3 bases, the J end by 2 bases, with 13 bases between. CDR1 is SGHDT, CDR2 YYEEEE, per germline. CDR3 DNA sequence: TGTGCCAGCAGCTACCCCGGGGCCGTCACAGATACGCAGTATTTT. The encoded protein is CASSYPGAVTDTQYF.

The genes are TRBV4-3 and TRBJ2-1; 12 nucleotides align to TRBD2. The ends lost 4 bases at V and 0 bases at J; junction bases unmatched: 4. The CDR3 loop spans 17 amino acids. In germline, CDR1 is LGHNA, CDR2 YSLEER. CDR3 nucleotides: TGCGCCAGCAGCCGGTCACTAGCGGGAGGCTCCTACAATGAGCAGTTCTTC. This sequence encodes CASSRSLAGGSYNEQFF.

This chain connects TRBV10-3 to TRBJ1-5, with 8 bases aligning to TRBD1. This CDR3 has 13 residues. With 3 bases clipped from V and 6 bases from J, the junction kept 1 base outside the gene matches. Germline CDR1 reads ENHRY; CDR2 reads SYGVKD. CDR3 coding DNA: TGTGCCATCAGTGATCAGGGGGCTCAGCCCCAGCATTTT. Translating gives CAISDQGAQPQHF.

This rearrangement joins TRBV14 to TRBJ1-2, with D hard to call. Germline CDR1 SGHDN, CDR2 FVKESK. The CDR3 runs to 12 residues. The V end was cut by 0 bases, the J end by 7 bases, with 6 bases between. CDR3 nucleotide sequence: TGTGCCAGCAGCCAAGATTATCGTGGCTACACCTTC. Translation gives CASSQDYRGYTF.

The rearrangement joins TRBV6-6 to TRBJ2-3, with TRBD2 identical over 12 bases. The germline gives CDR1 MNHNY, CDR2 SVGAGI (reference sequence). The ends lost 6 bases at V and 2 bases at J; junction bases unmatched: 3. The CDR3 spans 15 residues. The chain's CDR3 is CASRRTSGDTDTQYF. Here the CDR3 DNA reads TGTGCCAGCAGGAGGACTAGCGGGGACACAGATACGCAGTATTTT.